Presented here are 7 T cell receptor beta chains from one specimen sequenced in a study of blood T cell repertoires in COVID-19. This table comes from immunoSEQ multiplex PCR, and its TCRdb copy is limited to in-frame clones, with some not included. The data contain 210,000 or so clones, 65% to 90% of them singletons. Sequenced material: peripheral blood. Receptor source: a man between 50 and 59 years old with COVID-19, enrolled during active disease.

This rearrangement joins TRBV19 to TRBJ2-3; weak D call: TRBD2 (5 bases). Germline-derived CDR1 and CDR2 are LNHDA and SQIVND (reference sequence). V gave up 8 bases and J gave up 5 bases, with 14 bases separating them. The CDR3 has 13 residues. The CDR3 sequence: CASRTVPGDTQYF. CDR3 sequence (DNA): TGTGCCAGTCGGACTGTTCCTGGAGATACGCAGTATTTT.

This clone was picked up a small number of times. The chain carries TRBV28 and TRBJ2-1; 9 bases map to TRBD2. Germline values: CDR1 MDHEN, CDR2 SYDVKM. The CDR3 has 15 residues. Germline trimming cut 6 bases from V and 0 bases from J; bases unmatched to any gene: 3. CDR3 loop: CASSLAGSSYNEQFF. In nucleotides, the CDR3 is TGTGCCAGCAGCCTAGCGGGGAGCTCCTACAATGAGCAGTTCTTC.

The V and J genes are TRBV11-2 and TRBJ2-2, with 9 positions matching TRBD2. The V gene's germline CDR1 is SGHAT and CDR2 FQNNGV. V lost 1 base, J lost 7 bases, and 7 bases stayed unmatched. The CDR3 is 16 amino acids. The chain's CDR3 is CASSLVAGGPIGELFF. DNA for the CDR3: TGTGCCAGCAGCTTAGTCGCGGGGGGGCCCATCGGGGAGCTGTTTTTT.

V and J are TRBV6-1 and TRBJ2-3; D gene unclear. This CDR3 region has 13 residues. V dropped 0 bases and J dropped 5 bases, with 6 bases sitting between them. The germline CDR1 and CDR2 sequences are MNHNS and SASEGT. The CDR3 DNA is TGTGCCAGCAGTGAAGCGTGGCTAGATACGCAGTATTTT. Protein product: CASSEAWLDTQYF.

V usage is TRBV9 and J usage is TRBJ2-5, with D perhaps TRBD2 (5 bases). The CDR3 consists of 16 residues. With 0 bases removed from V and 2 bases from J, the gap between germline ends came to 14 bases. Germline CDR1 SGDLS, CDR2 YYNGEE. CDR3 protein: CASSVGRSSSQETQYF. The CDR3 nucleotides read TGTGCCAGCAGCGTAGGGAGGAGTAGTAGTCAAGAGACCCAGTACTTC. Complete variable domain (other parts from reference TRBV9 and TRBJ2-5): DSGVTQTPKHLITATGQRVTLRCSPRSGDLSVYWYQQSLDQGLQFLIQYYNGEERAKGNILERFSAQQFPDLHSELNLSSLELGDSALYFCASSVGRSSSQETQYFGPGTRLLVL.

CDR3 residues: CASSLRLAGDYEQYF. The CDR3 DNA reads TGTGCCAGCAGTTTAAGGCTAGCGGGGGACTACGAGCAGTACTTC. The chain uses TRBV27 and TRBJ2-7, with 10 bases that match TRBD2. The CDR3 contains 15 residues. Germline V gene sequence: CDR1 MNHEY, CDR2 SMNVEV (reference sequence). The V gene end was trimmed by 2 bases and the J gene end by 3 bases; junction bases not matched to a gene: 4.

CDR3 nucleotides: TGTGCCAGCAGCCAAGCCCCCGGACTAGCGGGGGATTACAATGAGCAGTTCTTC. It yields the protein CASSQAPGLAGDYNEQFF. This chain connects TRBV4-2 to TRBJ2-1; 13 positions match TRBD2. The CDR3 length is 18 residues. V shed 1 base, J shed 4 bases, and the junction held 7 bases outside the gene matches. Germline V lookup: CDR1 LGHNA, CDR2 YNFKEQ.